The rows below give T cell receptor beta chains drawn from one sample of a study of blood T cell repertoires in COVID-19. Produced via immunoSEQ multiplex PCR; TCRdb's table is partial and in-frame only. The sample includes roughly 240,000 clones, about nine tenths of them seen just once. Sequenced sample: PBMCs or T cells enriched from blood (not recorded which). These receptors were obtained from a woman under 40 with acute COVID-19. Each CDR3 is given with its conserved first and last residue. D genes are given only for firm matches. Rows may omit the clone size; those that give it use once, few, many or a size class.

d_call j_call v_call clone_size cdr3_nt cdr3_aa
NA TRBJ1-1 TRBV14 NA TGTGCCAGCAGCCCTCCAGGGGTTCGTACGTTCGCTGAAGCTTTCTTT CASSPPGVRTFAEAFF
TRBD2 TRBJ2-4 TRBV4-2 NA TGTGCCAGCAGCCAAATACTAGCGGGAGTAGCCAAAAACATTCAGTACTTC CASSQILAGVAKNIQYF
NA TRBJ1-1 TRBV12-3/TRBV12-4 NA TGTGCCAGCAGTTTAAGGGGATTCACTGAAGCTTTCTTT CASSLRGFTEAFF
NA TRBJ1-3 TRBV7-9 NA TGTGCCAGCAGCTTATCGAACCAGGGAGGCTCTGGAAACACCATATATTTT CASSLSNQGGSGNTIYF
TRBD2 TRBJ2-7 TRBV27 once TGTGCCAGCAGTGCTAGCGGGGGGCCCTACGAGCAGTACTTC CASSASGGPYEQYF
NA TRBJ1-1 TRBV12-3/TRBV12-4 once TGTGCCAGCAGCCGACTGTACACTGAAGCTTTCTTT CASSRLYTEAFF
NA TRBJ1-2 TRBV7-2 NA TGTGCCAGCAGCTTAGTCCTCAGGGATGGCTACACCTTC CASSLVLRDGYTF
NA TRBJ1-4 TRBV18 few TGTGCCAGCTCACCCCAGGGTGGAACTAATGAAAAACTGTTTTTT CASSPQGGTNEKLFF
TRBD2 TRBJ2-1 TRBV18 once TGTGCCAGCTCACCGTGGACTAGCAGCGGAAATGAGCAGTTCTTC CASSPWTSSGNEQFF
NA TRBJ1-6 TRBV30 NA TGTGCCTGGAGTGTTGCAGGGGCCTCCTATAATTCACCCCTCCACTTT CAWSVAGASYNSPLHF
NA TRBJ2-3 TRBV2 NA TGTGCCAGCAGTGTCGCCAGGGAAGACACAGATACGCAGTATTTT CASSVAREDTDTQYF
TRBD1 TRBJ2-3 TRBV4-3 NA TGCGCCAGCAGCCAAGATATCGGGGACAGACACACAGATACGCAGTATTTT CASSQDIGDRHTDTQYF
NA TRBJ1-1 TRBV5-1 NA TGCGCCAGCGGCCTGAGAGGGGAGGCCACTGAAGCTTTCTTT CASGLRGEATEAFF
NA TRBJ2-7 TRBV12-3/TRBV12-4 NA TGTGCCAGCAGTTTAGTGGAGGGATACGAGCAGTACTTC CASSLVEGYEQYF
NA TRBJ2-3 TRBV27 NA TGTGCCAGCAGTTCCCCGACAGAAACAGATACGCAGTATTTT CASSSPTETDTQYF
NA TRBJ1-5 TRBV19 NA TGTGCCAGTAGTATATCGGGGGTTCGGTTACAGCCCCAGCATTTT CASSISGVRLQPQHF
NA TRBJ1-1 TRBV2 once TGTGCCAGCAGGTTTTCACAGAGAAACACTGAAGCTTTCTTT CASRFSQRNTEAFF
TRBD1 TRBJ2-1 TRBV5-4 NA TGTGCCAGCAGCGGGCCGGGACAGGGCTACCCTTTGGGCTACAATGAGCAGTTCTTC CASSGPGQGYPLGYNEQFF
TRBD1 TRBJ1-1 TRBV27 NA TGTGCCAGCAGTTTTGGATTGCTGACAGGGGCTTTCAATGAAGCTTTCTTT CASSFGLLTGAFNEAFF
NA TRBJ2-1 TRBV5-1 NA TGCGCCAGCAGCTTAGGTAGGCTCGGGAATGAGCAGTTCTTC CASSLGRLGNEQFF
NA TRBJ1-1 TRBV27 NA TGTGCCAGCAGTTTAACAGTAGGAATGAACACTGAAGCTTTCTTT CASSLTVGMNTEAFF
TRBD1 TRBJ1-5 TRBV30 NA TGTGCCTGGAGTCCTGGACAGGGTCAACAGCCCCAGCATTTT CAWSPGQGQQPQHF
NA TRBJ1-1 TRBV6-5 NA TGTGCCAGCAGGATATTCAGGGGCCAGGACACTGAAGCTTTCTTT CASRIFRGQDTEAFF
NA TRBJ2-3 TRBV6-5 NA TGTGCCAGCAGTTACGGGGGCTTCGAGACAGATACGCAGTATTTT CASSYGGFETDTQYF
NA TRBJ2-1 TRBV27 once TGTGCCAGCAGCCTACGACAGATGAATGAGCAGTTCTTC CASSLRQMNEQFF
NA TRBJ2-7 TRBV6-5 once TGTGCCAGCAGTTGGGGTCGGGGTTCCTACGAGCAGTACTTC CASSWGRGSYEQYF
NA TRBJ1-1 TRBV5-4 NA TGTGCCAGCAGCTTACAGGGAGTAAACACTGAAGCTTTCTTT CASSLQGVNTEAFF
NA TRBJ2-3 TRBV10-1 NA TGCGCCAGCAGTGAGTCGTCACAAAGCACAGATACGCAGTATTTT CASSESSQSTDTQYF
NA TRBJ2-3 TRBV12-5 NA TGTGCTAGTGGTGAACATGGCCCGCAGTATTTT CASGEHGPQYF
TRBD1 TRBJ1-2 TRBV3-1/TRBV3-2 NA TGTGCCAGCAGCCAGACAGGGGCGCATGGCTACACCTTC CASSQTGAHGYTF